The present T cell receptor (beta chain) was sequenced within a study of neoadjuvant nivolumab and ipilimumab in lung cancer. Study-wide context: Nivolumab 3 mg/kg was given days 1, 15 and 29, plus ipilimumab 1 mg/kg day 1 in combination. Study-wide results and limits: Resected tumors had greater TCR richness and clonality than uninvolved lung. From pretherapy to surgery, tumor richness and clonality rose with dual therapy.

Sequencing used immunoSEQ multiplex PCR; TCRdb keeps in-frame clones, though not all of them. The repertoire holds some 26,000 clones, with 82% as singletons. In germline, CDR1 is MNHEY, CDR2 SMNVEV (reference sequence). The V and J ends lost 6 bases and 8 bases, in that order; junction bases with no gene match: 8. The CDR3 runs 15 residues. For this clone: Its cognate antigen is unknown.

Sequences were derived from tumor tissue, sampled after neoadjuvant nivolumab, alone or with ipilimumab, at or shortly before surgery. This TCR came from an adult with non-small cell lung cancer. V and J are TRBV27 and TRBJ2-3, with TRBD2 matching 13 bases. The CDR3 region is CASSKLAGGPATQYF. CDR3 in DNA: TGTGCCAGCAGCAAACTAGCGGGAGGGCCTGCTACGCAGTATTTT.